The clone carrying this TCR beta chain has a handful of counts. Antigen unknown. The normal lung sample lay at least 3 cm, and maximally far, from the tumour. Template was genomic DNA from frozen, unsorted single-cell suspensions. The sample comes from a study of immune cell composition in non-small cell lung cancer. Overall study results and limits: Tumour-reactive clones were not shown to match dominant in vivo tumour clones. Tumour TCR-beta clonality showed no significant link to smoking pack-years. Clones >0.5% enriched in tumour were rarer in adenocarcinoma (about 33%) than squamous (roughly 75%).

Generated by immunoSEQ multiplex PCR, the TCRdb table keeps only in-frame clones and is missing some. The sample shows around 7,000 clones, 84% of them seen only once. The V gene's germline CDR1 is SEHNR and CDR2 FQNEAQ (reference sequence). CDR3 size: 15 residues. V lost 2 bases and J lost 5, with 10 bases in between. The sequenced material came from non-adjacent lung tissue. This sequence joins TRBV7-9 and TRBJ1-6, with no clear D. The TCR sequence derives from a human donor with non-small cell lung cancer. For the CDR3, the DNA is TGTGCCAGCAGCTTATCTGGCAGGAATAATTCACCCCTCCACTTT. It is translated as CASSLSGRNNSPLHF.